The 23 T cell receptor beta chains in this list originate from one sample, sequenced in a study of T cell changes during pregnancy in multiple sclerosis. Data came from immunoSEQ multiplex PCR; TCRdb stores just in-frame clones and leaves some out. The table records around 85,000 clones, over 80% of them present only once. The sequenced sample was PBMCs, obtained in the first trimester of pregnancy. These receptors all stem from a female donor in good health, serving as a control in a pregnancy study. Some clones in this sample may be carry-over from other donors' samples.

V gene TRBV9 combines with J gene TRBJ2-1; TRBD2 matches at 8 bases. Unmatched junction bases numbered 15, after V lost 4 bases and J lost 9 bases. In germline, CDR1 is SGDLS, CDR2 YYNGEE. The CDR3 has 16 residues. CDR3 DNA sequence: TGTGCCAGCAGCACCCCCCGGAGCGGGAGAAGTGGTGAGCAGTTCTTC. This encodes CASSTPRSGRSGEQFF.

As for this clone: One junction end does not reproduce the germline sequence, and a read error may be involved. The V call is TRBV19, the J call TRBJ2-1; TRBD2 matches 13 bases. Germline V gene data show CDR1 as LNHDA and CDR2 as SQIVND (reference sequence). This CDR3 region has 18 residues. The CDR3 DNA follows: TGTGCCAGTAGTTTAGATCCTGAAGGACTAGCGGGGGTGAATGAGCAGTTCTTC. This codes for CASSLDPEGLAGVNEQFF.

This clone appeared a few times. The V and J genes are TRBV10-1 and TRBJ1-6, with D hard to call. With 7 bases removed from V and 8 bases from J, the gap between germline ends came to 21 bases. Germline V gene lookup returns CDR1 WNHNN and CDR2 SYGVQD (reference sequence). There are 16 residues in the CDR3. Here the CDR3 DNA reads TGCGCCAGCACCGTAGGGATATCGGGCGGGGATTCACCCCTCCACTTT. Its protein is CASTVGISGGDSPLHF.

The chain carries TRBV30 and TRBJ1-5; D is possibly TRBD1 (6 bases). The CDR3 consists of 15 residues. Germline V lookup: CDR1 GTSNPN, CDR2 SVGIG (reference sequence). Between the trimmed V and J ends, which lost 5 bases and 5 bases, there was a span of 19 bases. The CDR3: CAWAPNQGSHQPQHF. The CDR3 DNA sequence: TGTGCCTGGGCCCCAAACCAGGGGTCTCATCAGCCCCAGCATTTT.

A single count supports this clone. This sequence joins TRBV11-2 and TRBJ2-7; D not certain. Germline lookup yields CDR1 SGHAT and CDR2 FQNNGV. This CDR3 is 16 amino acids long. The V end was cut by 1 base, the J end by 4 bases, with 17 bases between. The CDR3 loop is CASSLVLAENPYEQYF. In DNA, the CDR3 is TGTGCCAGCAGCTTAGTTTTGGCGGAGAACCCTTACGAGCAGTACTTC.

V gene TRBV10-2 combines with J gene TRBJ1-2, with TRBD1 matching 7 bases. V trimming: 6 bases; J trimming: 5 bases; junction bases outside the gene matches: 15. CDR3 size: 16 residues. Germline V CDR1 and CDR2: WSHSY, SAAADI. The CDR3 here is CASSEDRVLPLYGYTF. Written as DNA, the CDR3 is TGCGCCAGCAGCGAAGACAGGGTACTGCCCTTGTATGGCTACACCTTC.

The V and J genes are TRBV6-6 and TRBJ2-7; TRBD1 might be the D (6 bases). Germline loops: CDR1 MNHNY, CDR2 SVGAGI (reference sequence). Deletions cut 6 bases from V and 1 base from J, with 16 bases between. This CDR3 has 15 residues. The CDR3 sequence: CASSTIDRTSYEQYF. In DNA, the CDR3 is TGTGCCAGCAGCACTATCGACAGGACTTCCTACGAGCAGTACTTC.

The CDR3 region is CASRRQNSPLHF. DNA for the CDR3: TGTGCCAGCAGAAGACAGAATTCACCCCTCCACTTT. The chain uses TRBV7-8 and TRBJ1-6, with D tentatively TRBD1 (5 bases). V lost 6 bases and J 7 bases, leaving 7 bases between the germline ends. CDR3 length: 12 residues. CDR1 is SGHVS and CDR2 is FQNEAQ in the germline V gene.

J is TRBJ2-7 and V is TRBV29-1, with D tentatively TRBD1 (6 bases). The V and J ends lost 5 bases and 5 bases respectively, with 19 bases between them. The CDR3 has 14 amino acids. Per germline, CDR1 SQVTM and CDR2 ANQGSEA. CDR3 residues: CSVLRGQGNNEQYF. The CDR3 nucleotides read TGCAGCGTTCTCCGGGGCCAGGGGAACAACGAGCAGTACTTC.

The chain employs TRBV13 and TRBJ1-2; perhaps TRBD1 as D (6 bases). The CDR3 contains 17 residues. Looked up from germline, CDR1 is PRHDT and CDR2 is FYEKMQ (reference sequence). V was pared by 0 bases and J by 3 bases, with 17 bases between. The CDR3 sequence is CASSLGEDSGKDYGYTF. Written as DNA, the CDR3 is TGTGCCAGCAGCTTAGGCGAGGACAGCGGGAAAGACTATGGCTACACCTTC.

The rearrangement joins TRBV28 to TRBJ2-1; TRBD1 is a possible D gene (6 bases). Germline CDR1 and CDR2: MDHEN and SYDVKM. V gave up 6 bases and J gave up 4 bases, with 13 bases separating them. The CDR3 consists of 14 residues. The CDR3 coding sequence is TGTGCCAGCAGCCTCGCGGACAGATACAATGAGCAGTTCTTC. Its protein product is CASSLADRYNEQFF.

The chain has TRBV5-5 and TRBJ1-4; no reliable D call. The V and J ends lost 1 base and 0 bases respectively, with 7 bases between them. The germline CDR1 and CDR2 sequences are SGHKS and YYEKEE (reference sequence). The CDR3 contains 15 residues. The CDR3 loop is CASSLSGATNEKLFF. The CDR3 nucleotides are TGTGCCAGCAGCTTGTCGGGTGCAACTAATGAAAAACTGTTTTTT. The full variable domain, its missing parts supplied by reference TRBV5-5 and TRBJ1-4, is DAGVTQSPTHLIKTRGQQVTLRCSPISGHKSVSWYQQVLGQGPQFIFQYYEKEERGRGNFPDRFSARQFPNYSSELNVNALLLGDSALYLCASSLSGATNEKLFFGSGTQLSVL.

This chain connects TRBV10-3 to TRBJ2-4; D is unclear. V lost 6 bases to trimming and J lost 5 bases, with 11 bases between them. The CDR3 runs to 13 residues. Germline lookup yields CDR1 ENHRY and CDR2 SYGVKD. The CDR3 reads CAIRPDTENIQYF. The CDR3, as DNA: TGTGCCATCAGGCCAGACACCGAAAACATTCAGTACTTC.

Concerning this clone: Other nucleotide sequences in the sample specify the same CDR3. The rearrangement links TRBV5-1 to TRBJ2-3, with a tentative D call TRBD2 (5 bases). The CDR3 length is 14 residues. Germline V gene lookup returns CDR1 SGHRS and CDR2 YFSETQ. The V gene lost 1 base and the J gene lost 0 bases, with 6 bases spanning the gap. This CDR3 is CASSLSGSTDTQYF. DNA for the CDR3: TGCGCCAGCAGCTTGAGCGGTAGCACAGATACGCAGTATTTT. The full variable domain, rest sourced from reference TRBV5-1 and TRBJ2-3, is KAGVTQTPRYLIKTRGQQVTLSCSPISGHRSVSWYQQTPGQGLQFLFEYFSETQRNKGNFPGRFSGRQFSNSRSEMNVSTLELGDSALYLCASSLSGSTDTQYFGPGTRLTVL.

This clone appeared once. The gene calls are TRBV2 and TRBJ2-7; maybe TRBD2 (7 bases). Trimming removed 6 bases at V and 4 bases at J, with 19 bases between. This CDR3 has 15 residues. Germline CDR1 SNHLY, CDR2 FYNNEI. The CDR3 bases are TGTGCCAGCAGCCGCCTACAGGGAGGGAGATACGAGCAGTACTTC. Protein product: CASSRLQGGRYEQYF.

This sequence joins TRBV29-1 and TRBJ1-4; D remains ambiguous. The CDR3 sequence is 14 residues long. Between the trimmed V and J ends, which lost 5 bases and 0 bases, there was a span of 10 bases. Germline CDR1 reads SQVTM; CDR2 reads ANQGSEA. The CDR3 reads CSVKRGATNEKLFF. The CDR3, as DNA: TGCAGCGTTAAACGGGGAGCAACTAATGAAAAACTGTTTTTT. The variable domain in full, with the rest retrieved from reference TRBV29-1 and TRBJ1-4, is SAVISQKPSRDICQRGTSLTIQCQVDSQVTMMFWYRQQPGQSLTLIATANQGSEATYESGFVIDKFPISRPNLTFSTLTVSNMSPEDSSIYLCSVKRGATNEKLFFGSGTQLSVL.

V is TRBV28 and J is TRBJ2-7; possibly TRBD2 for D (7 bases). This CDR3 comprises 13 residues. Deletions cut 6 bases from V and 6 bases from J, with 15 bases between. Germline loops: CDR1 MDHEN, CDR2 SYDVKM. The CDR3 nucleotides read TGTGCCAGCAGAGAGGGGGGGGTGAGCGAGCAGTACTTC. Amino acids: CASREGGVSEQYF.

The chain carries TRBV10-3 and TRBJ2-2; TRBD2 aligns across 14 bases. This CDR3 region has 16 residues. Trimming at V came to 6 bases and at J to 7 bases, leaving 7 bases not matched to a gene. Germline lookup yields CDR1 ENHRY and CDR2 SYGVKD. CDR3 sequence (DNA): TGTGCCATCAGCGGGACTAGCGGGAGTACAGGCGGGGAGCTGTTTTTT. Its translation: CAISGTSGSTGGELFF.

The V gene is TRBV5-5, the J gene TRBJ1-5; D is possibly TRBD1 (5 bases). Looked up from germline, CDR1 is SGHKS and CDR2 is YYEKEE (reference sequence). CDR3 size: 16 residues. With 4 bases removed from V and 9 bases from J, the gap between germline ends came to 23 bases. Here the CDR3 reads CASSQDLGQGSRPQHF. CDR3 DNA sequence: TGTGCCAGCAGCCAAGATTTAGGGCAGGGTAGTCGGCCCCAGCATTTT.

V usage is TRBV5-4 and J usage is TRBJ2-5; 10 bases are shared with TRBD2. In germline, CDR1 is SGHNT, CDR2 YYREEE (reference sequence). The length of the CDR3 is 15 residues. Trimming removed 4 bases from V and 1 base from J; junction bases left unmatched: 4. The CDR3 DNA reads as TGTGCCAGCAGCCCCGAGCGGGAGGGCCAAGAGACCCAGTACTTC. Its protein product is CASSPEREGQETQYF.

This rearrangement joins TRBV27 to TRBJ2-3; 7 nucleotides line up with TRBD2. Germline-derived CDR1 and CDR2 are MNHEY and SMNVEV (reference sequence). The CDR3 totals 15 residues. V shed 5 bases and J 1 base; nucleotides not matched to a gene: 6. CDR3 in amino acids: CASSPLAGGTDTQYF. CDR3 in DNA: TGTGCCAGCAGTCCCCTCGCGGGGGGCACAGATACGCAGTATTTT.

This clone showed up just once. The chain couples TRBV7-9 to TRBJ2-1, with 7 bases matching TRBD2. CDR1 SEHNR and CDR2 FQNEAQ come from the germline V gene (reference sequence). Unmatched junction bases numbered 8, after V lost 4 bases and J lost 5 bases. This CDR3 has 15 amino acids. This CDR3 is CASSSGGSIHNEQFF. The CDR3 nucleotides are TGTGCCAGCAGCTCCGGCGGGAGTATCCACAATGAGCAGTTCTTC.

The rearrangement joins TRBV28 to TRBJ1-5; 8 bases line up with TRBD1. The junction had 8 bases not matched to a gene; V was cut back by 6 bases and J by 4 bases. This CDR3 has 15 residues. Per the germline V gene, CDR1 is MDHEN and CDR2 is SYDVKM. The CDR3 region has the DNA TGTGCCAGCAGGACACCAGGGGGCTCAAATCAGCCCCAGCATTTT. Translating it yields CASRTPGGSNQPQHF.